Described below is a single T cell receptor beta chain sequence and its context. The authors' processing: Counts of nucleated cells, estimated from reference gene primer amplification, were obtained. Some clones are missing from TCRdb's copy, which holds only in-frame ones; the method was immunoSEQ multiplex PCR. V and J calls and clone size are copied from that table; D and trimming were computed from the DNA. The top ten clones hold around 5.2% of a sample with about 130,000 clones, roughly 80% of them seen once. The CDR3 covers 15 residues. Germline CDR1 LNHDA, CDR2 SQIVND (reference sequence). Trimming took 7 bases from V and 5 from J; bases not matched to a gene: 6. The sample comes from a study of blood T cell repertoires in COVID-19. The overall study: The United States, Italy and Spain provided the acute and convalescent COVID-19 samples. The analysed material was cDNA or gDNA that came from T cells, B-cell-depleted T cells, or PBMCs.

The chain carries TRBV19 and TRBJ2-2; 11 bases agree with TRBD2. The receptor comes from a man aged 55 to 70 with acute or convalescent COVID-19. Sample: peripheral blood. The CDR3 protein is CASTSGLAVTGELFF. CDR3 sequence (DNA): TGTGCCAGTACCTCGGGACTAGCGGTGACCGGGGAGCTGTTTTTT.